This T cell receptor (beta chain) was observed in a study of glioma-infiltrating T cells after dendritic cell vaccination. Germline CDR1 reads MNHEY; CDR2 reads SVGAGI. The CDR3 is made up of 14 amino acids. Unmatched junction bases numbered 2, after V lost 5 bases and J lost 4 bases. Primers: 60 V beta forward and 13 J beta reverse. The repertoire was sequenced with immunoSEQ multiplex PCR; TCRdb's copy has only in-frame clones and lacks some. Altogether about 64,000 clones are present, 82% being singletons, with the ten largest covering approximately 8.5%. The sequenced sample was blood, obtained before dendritic cell vaccination. The V and J genes are TRBV6-5 and TRBJ1-4, with 9 nucleotides matching TRBD1. The origin of this receptor is a human donor with glioblastoma. CDR3 in DNA: TGTGCCAGCAGTCGGACAGGGGATAATGAAAAACTGTTTTTT. Protein product: CASSRTGDNEKLFF.